Each of the 14 T cell receptor beta chains below was sequenced from the same sample in a study of vaccination effects on CD4 cells after COVID-19 (dated by TCRdb to between 2021 and 2023). Their target antigens are unknown. Receptors were amplified or captured by the immunoSEQ multiplex PCR assay. This immuneACCESS table, as held by TCRdb, lists in-frame sequences with V and J called but not all clones. Of the missing ones, under half trace to an unresolved V gene in checked studies; the others have no known cause. This sample gives more than 45,000 clones in total; roughly three quarters of them show up just once. Of the sample, 12% falls within the top ten clones. After about 9 days of culture, CD4+ T cells were isolated with the EasySep CD4+ T cell isolation kit. The sequencing used CD4+ T cells from PBMCs cultured without peptide, collected before COVID-19 vaccination. These receptors were taken from a human donor who had a prior SARS-CoV-2 infection.

The gene calls are TRBV5-4 and TRBJ1-1; D might be TRBD1 (5 bases). The germline V gene encodes CDR1 SGHNT and CDR2 YYREEE (reference sequence). Between the trimmed V and J ends, which lost 4 bases and 5 bases, there was a span of 15 bases. The CDR3 extends over 14 amino acids. CDR3: CASSLGARTTEAFF. CDR3 nucleotides: TGTGCCAGCAGCCTTGGGGCCCGAACAACTGAAGCTTTCTTT.

The chain combines TRBV2 with TRBJ2-2, with D uncertain. V lost 2 bases and J lost 3, with 4 bases in between. Germline V gene lookup returns CDR1 SNHLY and CDR2 FYNNEI. This CDR3 spans 13 amino acids. The CDR3 spells CASSERYTGELFF. CDR3 bases: TGTGCCAGCAGTGAACGCTACACCGGGGAGCTGTTTTTT.

The rearrangement uses TRBV21-1 and TRBJ1-6; the table gives TRBD1 as D, unverified against the DNA. TRBV21-1 is a recognized pseudogene. The CDR3 loop spans 21 amino acids. The CDR3 here is CASSKELPGKGTGYNNSPLHF. The CDR3 nucleotides are TGTGCCAGCAGCAAAGAGCTCCCCGGCAAAGGGACAGGGTATAATAATTCACCCCTCCACTTT.

The rearrangement joins TRBV2 to TRBJ2-5; D call uncertain. The CDR3 covers 14 residues. The germline V gene has CDR1 SNHLY and CDR2 FYNNEI. The V end was cut by 4 bases, the J end by 5 bases, with 14 bases between. The DNA of the CDR3 is TGTGCCAGCAGTGCTGATTCCGGGTCGGAGACCCAGTACTTC. It is translated as CASSADSGSETQYF.

V and J are TRBV9 and TRBJ2-3; 7 bases map to TRBD1. Trimming at V came to 0 bases and at J to 5 bases, leaving 3 bases not matched to a gene. This CDR3 has 14 residues. Per germline, CDR1 SGDLS and CDR2 YYNGEE. CDR3 amino acids: CASSVGQGLDTQYF. For the CDR3, the DNA is TGTGCCAGCAGCGTAGGACAGGGATTAGATACGCAGTATTTT.

This rearrangement joins TRBV7-2 to TRBJ2-7, with TRBD2 matching 8 bases. The CDR3 runs 15 residues. CDR1 is SGHTA and CDR2 is FQGNSA in the germline V gene. V lost 0 bases to trimming and J lost 5 bases; unmatched junction nucleotides: 6. CDR3 DNA: TGTGCCAGCAGCTTAGCCGGGACTAGTCTCAACGAGCAGTACTTC. Protein product: CASSLAGTSLNEQYF. Based on the CDR3 plus reference TRBV7-2 and TRBJ2-7, the full variable domain is GAGVSQSPSNKVTEKGKDVELRCDPISGHTALYWYRQSLGQGLEFLIYFQGNSAPDKSGLPSDRFSAERTGGSVSTLTIQRTQQEDSAVYLCASSLAGTSLNEQYFGPGTRLTVT.

The sample holds one count of this clone. This chain joins TRBV11-3 and TRBJ2-7, with 9 bases identical to TRBD2. The germline gives CDR1 SGHNT, CDR2 YENEEA. This CDR3 comprises 18 residues. Trimming removed 5 bases from V and 0 bases from J; junction bases left unmatched: 14. In nucleotides, the CDR3 is TGTGCCAGCAGCCTCAAATACCATATAGCGGGAGCCTCCTACGAGCAGTACTTC. Translating it yields CASSLKYHIAGASYEQYF.

The rearrangement joins TRBV5-4 to TRBJ2-5; no reliable D call. V was shortened by 0 bases and J by 4 bases, with 10 bases between the two germline ends. In germline, CDR1 is SGHNT, CDR2 YYREEE (reference sequence). This CDR3 has 14 residues. The CDR3 protein is CASSLDLSRETQYF. The DNA of the CDR3 is TGTGCCAGCAGCTTGGATTTATCGCGAGAGACCCAGTACTTC.

The genes are TRBV5-4 and TRBJ1-1, with a possible D match to TRBD1 (5 bases). The germline CDR1 and CDR2 sequences are SGHNT and YYREEE (reference sequence). Between the trimmed V and J ends, which lost 5 bases and 1 base, there was a span of 15 bases. The CDR3 is 15 amino acids. CDR3 nucleotide sequence: TGTGCCAGCAGTCCGGGGGGGGAGAGGAACACTGAAGCTTTCTTT. It yields the protein CASSPGGERNTEAFF.

This clone was recorded a few times. The rearrangement uses TRBV4-1 and TRBJ1-5; the D is unclear. With 1 base removed from V and 0 bases from J, the gap between germline ends came to 13 bases. Looked up from germline, CDR1 is MGHRA and CDR2 is YSYEKL. CDR3 size: 17 residues. The CDR3 DNA sequence: TGCGCCAGCAGCCAAGGAGGAGGCGGTCATAGCAATCAGCCCCAGCATTTT. Its translation: CASSQGGGGHSNQPQHF.

The CDR3 is CASSHDREITEAFF. The CDR3 DNA is TGTGCCAGCAGTCACGACAGGGAGATCACTGAAGCTTTCTTT. This rearrangement joins TRBV7-2 to TRBJ1-1; 7 bases align to TRBD1. Losses at the gene ends were 6 bases for V and 4 bases for J; bases not matched to a gene: 8. This CDR3 has 14 residues. Germline V CDR1 and CDR2: SGHTA, FQGNSA.

J is TRBJ1-2 and V is TRBV2; D remains ambiguous. The germline CDR1 and CDR2 sequences are SNHLY and FYNNEI. Trimming removed 7 bases from V and 4 bases from J, with 13 bases in between. This CDR3 contains 13 residues. Here the CDR3 reads CASKGRRAYGYTF. Here the CDR3 DNA reads TGTGCCAGCAAGGGCCGCCGGGCCTATGGCTACACCTTC.

This clone was observed a few times. V usage is TRBV7-8 and J usage is TRBJ1-2, with no clear D. The CDR3 is 16 amino acids. Trimming removed 0 bases from V and 0 bases from J, with 11 bases in between. Germline V gene data show CDR1 as SGHVS and CDR2 as FQNEAQ. CDR3 coding DNA: TGTGCCAGCAGCTTAGCGCCCCCAGTGACTAACTATGGCTACACCTTC. Its translation: CASSLAPPVTNYGYTF.

A single count supports this clone. The rearrangement links TRBV10-3 to TRBJ1-4; D is uncertain. V shed 10 bases and J shed 8 bases, with 14 bases lying between them. The CDR3 sequence is 12 residues long. Germline V gene sequence: CDR1 ENHRY, CDR2 SYGVKD. The DNA of the CDR3 is TGTGCCACCGCCGAGGGAGGGGAAAAACTGTTTTTT. It is translated as CATAEGGEKLFF.